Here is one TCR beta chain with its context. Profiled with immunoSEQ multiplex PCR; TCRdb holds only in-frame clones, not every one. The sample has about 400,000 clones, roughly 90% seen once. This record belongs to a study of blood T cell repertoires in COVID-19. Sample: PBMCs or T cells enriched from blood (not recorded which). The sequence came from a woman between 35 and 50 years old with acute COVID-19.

The CDR3 loop reads CASSLGDTMGALEQYF. DNA for the CDR3: TGCGCCAGCAGCTTGGGTGACACAATGGGGGCTCTCGAGCAGTACTTC. V is TRBV5-1 and J is TRBJ2-7, with D maybe TRBD1 (6 bases). Trimming pared 0 bases from V and 6 bases from J, leaving 19 bases between. There are 16 residues in the CDR3. Germline V gene sequence: CDR1 SGHRS, CDR2 YFSETQ.